This T cell receptor beta chain came from a study of blood T cell repertoires in COVID-19. V gave up 6 bases and J gave up 7 bases; unmatched junction bases: 2. The CDR3 is 13 residues long. Germline V gene lookup returns CDR1 ENHRY and CDR2 SYGVKD. Assay: immunoSEQ multiplex PCR; the TCRdb copy retains only in-frame clones and omits some. The sample lists under 350,000 clones; approximately 83% were seen once. Sequenced material: PBMCs or T cells enriched from blood (not recorded which). The chain couples TRBV10-3 to TRBJ1-6; 8 positions agree with TRBD1. The sequence came from a woman in her thirties or forties with acute COVID-19. CDR3 in amino acids: CAISGQGNSPLHF. The CDR3 bases are TGTGCCATCAGCGGACAGGGAAATTCACCCCTCCACTTT.